This T cell receptor (beta chain) was sequenced for a study of cytomegalovirus exposure and HLA in healthy donors. Whole-study findings and limits: Listed as cytomegalovirus-associated were over 150 TCR beta chains.

With regard to this clone: Its antigen is currently unknown.

The PCR contained 60 Vbeta and 13 Jbeta primers. Method: immunoSEQ multiplex PCR; TCRdb's copy keeps in-frame clones and lacks some. The sample lists about 160,000 clones; 80% to 90% were seen once. Trimming pared 2 bases from V and 7 bases from J, leaving 17 bases between. The CDR3 length is 16 residues. CDR1 and CDR2 (germline): MNHEY, SVGAGI. This sequence originates from a man in his late teens or twenties in good health and CMV-seropositive. The V gene is TRBV6-5, the J gene TRBJ1-4; D uncertain. Sequences were obtained from PBMCs. The CDR3 spells CASSYDRPQPGEKLFF. CDR3 in DNA: TGTGCCAGCAGTTACGATCGGCCGCAACCGGGTGAAAAACTGTTTTTT.